The 25 T cell receptor beta chains listed next were all sequenced from one sample in a study of blood T cell repertoires in COVID-19 (dated by TCRdb to the early 2020s). The library was built by means of the immunoSEQ multiplex PCR assay. TCRdb holds this immuneACCESS table with in-frame rearrangements only. Some clones are missing; in checked studies, unresolved V genes explain under half, and the rest has no known cause. Present in this sample are about 34,000 clones, roughly 91% of which were seen just once. The ten largest account for roughly 19% of the sample. Material for sequencing was peripheral blood. These receptors were collected from a man older than 75 with acute or convalescent COVID-19.

This clone was detected once. The chain links TRBV28 to TRBJ1-1, with TRBD1 matching over 7 bases. The CDR3 is 15 amino acids. Germline CDR1 reads MDHEN; CDR2 reads SYDVKM. V was clipped by 7 bases and J by 3 bases; unmatched bases: 11. CDR3 in amino acids: CASKEMGQGDTEAFF. CDR3 bases: TGTGCCAGCAAAGAAATGGGGCAGGGGGACACTGAAGCTTTCTTT.

The CDR3 protein is CASSFTSGGPQETQYF. For the CDR3, the DNA is TGTGCCAGCAGCTTCACTAGCGGGGGGCCCCAAGAGACCCAGTACTTC. The chain uses TRBV5-4 and TRBJ2-5, with 12 bases fitting TRBD2. CDR1 SGHNT and CDR2 YYREEE come from the germline V gene (reference sequence). The CDR3 is made up of 16 amino acids. V trimming: 2 bases; J trimming: 1 base; junction bases outside the gene matches: 3.

The genes are TRBV10-3 and TRBJ1-2; 9 bases fit TRBD1. This CDR3 comprises 14 residues. V dropped 4 bases and J dropped 8; count of bases not matched to a gene: 8. Germline V gene sequence: CDR1 ENHRY, CDR2 SYGVKD. The CDR3 nucleotides read TGTGCCATCAGTGGAAGGGACAGGGCGGGGGGCTACACCTTC. It codes for CAISGRDRAGGYTF.

The V gene is TRBV6-5, the J gene TRBJ2-7; 12 bases map to TRBD1. V shed 7 bases, J shed 7 bases, and the junction held 8 bases outside the gene matches. CDR1 is MNHEY and CDR2 is SVGAGI in the germline V gene. The CDR3 sequence is 14 residues long. The CDR3 DNA is TGTGCCAGCACCCCGGGACAGGGGGCAGGAGAGCAGTACTTC. It codes for CASTPGQGAGEQYF.

The chain links TRBV30 to TRBJ1-2; 11 nucleotides line up with TRBD1. Germline loops: CDR1 GTSNPN, CDR2 SVGIG (reference sequence). V trimming: 4 bases; J trimming: 8 bases; junction bases outside the gene matches: 9. This CDR3 comprises 14 residues. In nucleotides, the CDR3 is TGTGCCTGGATCAGGGACAGGGGGAATGGGGGCTACACCTTC. This gives the protein CAWIRDRGNGGYTF.

The rearrangement uses TRBV19 and TRBJ1-2, with a possible D match to TRBD1 (5 bases). Between the trimmed V and J ends, which lost 1 base and 8 bases, there was a span of 17 bases. The CDR3 is 15 residues long. Germline values: CDR1 LNHDA, CDR2 SQIVND (reference sequence). CDR3 DNA sequence: TGTGCCAGTAGTATAGCCTCTGACAGCCGTTACGGCTACACCTTC. This codes for CASSIASDSRYGYTF.

This chain links TRBV5-1 with TRBJ2-3; 8 nucleotides match TRBD2. The junction had 4 bases not matched to a gene; V was cut back by 0 bases and J by 1 base. From germline, CDR1 is SGHRS and CDR2 YFSETQ. The CDR3 has 16 residues. DNA of the CDR3: TGCGCCAGCAGCTTGGGCGCACTAGCGGGCACAGATACGCAGTATTTT. As protein: CASSLGALAGTDTQYF.

This clone has just one count. The gene calls are TRBV11-1 and TRBJ2-7, with D tentatively TRBD1 (5 bases). From germline, CDR1 is SGHAT and CDR2 FQDESV (reference sequence). The CDR3 sequence is 13 residues long. Trimming took off 3 bases at V and 2 bases at J, with 8 bases between the two ends. The CDR3 loop is CASSFHRTYEQYF. The CDR3 nucleotides are TGTGCCAGCAGCTTCCACAGGACCTACGAGCAGTACTTC.

The chain links TRBV2 to TRBJ1-3; tentative D call: TRBD1 (5 bases). The CDR3 has 16 residues. Germline V lookup: CDR1 SNHLY, CDR2 FYNNEI. Trimming took off 5 bases at V and 0 bases at J, with 14 bases between the two ends. DNA for the CDR3: TGTGCCAGCAGTCCCCAGGGCCCCAGCTCTGGAAACACCATATATTTT. This encodes CASSPQGPSSGNTIYF.

The V call is TRBV7-9, the J call TRBJ1-4; weak D call: TRBD1 (5 bases). Germline V gives CDR1 SEHNR, CDR2 FQNEAQ (reference sequence). The CDR3 length is 18 residues. V lost 1 base to trimming and J lost 1 base, with 16 bases between them. Here the CDR3 DNA reads TGTGCCAGCAGCTTAGTTACGGTCCCAGGGCGAACTAATGAAAAACTGTTTTTT. Its translation: CASSLVTVPGRTNEKLFF.

V and J are TRBV9 and TRBJ1-4; no firm D call. The CDR3 extends over 17 amino acids. Deletions cut 0 bases from V and 0 bases from J, with 12 bases between. In germline, CDR1 is SGDLS, CDR2 YYNGEE. Written as DNA, the CDR3 is TGTGCCAGCAGCGTAGGAACGCAAGCGACAACTAATGAAAAACTGTTTTTT. Its translation is CASSVGTQATTNEKLFF. Full variable domain (rest looked up from reference TRBV9 and TRBJ1-4): DSGVTQTPKHLITATGQRVTLRCSPRSGDLSVYWYQQSLDQGLQFLIQYYNGEERAKGNILERFSAQQFPDLHSELNLSSLELGDSALYFCASSVGTQATTNEKLFFGSGTQLSVL.

V and J are TRBV30 and TRBJ2-3; 12 bases fit TRBD2. The CDR3 is 14 amino acids. Germline V CDR1 and CDR2: GTSNPN, SVGIG (reference sequence). J gave up 5 bases and V 3 bases, and 3 bases lay outside the gene matches. CDR3 in DNA: TGTGCCTGGAGGGGACTAGCGGGTATAGATACGCAGTATTTT. Its protein product is CAWRGLAGIDTQYF.

The chain joins TRBV2 to TRBJ1-4; D gene ambiguous. Germline loops: CDR1 SNHLY, CDR2 FYNNEI. The length of the CDR3 is 15 residues. The V end lost 6 bases, the J end lost 3 bases, and 14 bases lay between the germline ends. Written as DNA, the CDR3 is TGTGCCAGCAGCCTTCAGTGGCTGGCTAATGAAAAACTGTTTTTT. The encoded protein is CASSLQWLANEKLFF.

A note on this clone: Other nucleotide sequences in the sample specify the same CDR3. The rearrangement uses TRBV5-1 and TRBJ1-1, with 9 nucleotides matching TRBD1. V was clipped by 3 bases and J by 3 bases; unmatched bases: 6. The CDR3 runs to 15 residues. CDR1 is SGHRS and CDR2 is YFSETQ in the germline V gene. The CDR3 loop is CASSWGQGLDTEAFF. In nucleotides, the CDR3 is TGCGCCAGCAGCTGGGGACAGGGACTTGACACTGAAGCTTTCTTT.

The chain carries TRBV5-1 and TRBJ2-4, with 10 nucleotides matching TRBD1. CDR1 is SGHRS, CDR2 YFSETQ, per germline. This CDR3 is 13 amino acids long. The V gene end was trimmed by 4 bases and the J gene end by 10 bases; junction bases not matched to a gene: 5. CDR3 in amino acids: CASSLEGQGIQYF. The CDR3 region has the DNA TGCGCCAGCAGCCTGGAGGGACAGGGGATTCAGTACTTC.

The rearrangement links TRBV7-9 to TRBJ1-2, with 8 bases matching TRBD1. This CDR3 has 14 residues. Looked up from germline, CDR1 is SEHNR and CDR2 is FQNEAQ (reference sequence). After removal of 4 bases from V and 4 bases from J, the junction contained 5 bases not matched to a gene. CDR3 amino acids: CASSSGGLGYGYTF. Here the CDR3 DNA reads TGTGCCAGCAGCTCAGGGGGCTTAGGCTATGGCTACACCTTC.

The chain combines TRBV2 with TRBJ2-3; 15 nucleotides agree with TRBD2. Germline trimming cut 7 bases from V and 6 bases from J; bases unmatched to any gene: 5. Germline V gene lookup returns CDR1 SNHLY and CDR2 FYNNEI. There are 15 residues in the CDR3. CDR3 loop: CASKGLAGGVDTQYF. Written as DNA, the CDR3 is TGTGCCAGCAAAGGACTAGCGGGGGGGGTGGATACGCAGTATTTT.

This rearrangement joins TRBV10-3 to TRBJ2-7; 10 positions agree with TRBD1. Unmatched junction bases numbered 9, after V lost 6 bases and J lost 4 bases. The CDR3 runs to 15 residues. CDR1 is ENHRY, CDR2 SYGVKD, per germline. CDR3 sequence reads: CAIREDRGRVYEQYF. The CDR3 nucleotides read TGTGCCATCAGGGAAGACAGGGGGCGAGTGTACGAGCAGTACTTC.

V usage is TRBV29-1 and J usage is TRBJ2-7; 10 bases are shared with TRBD1. The V segment lost 4 bases and the J segment 6 bases; nucleotides outside the gene matches: 6. The CDR3 is made up of 13 amino acids. The germline CDR1 and CDR2 sequences are SQVTM and ANQGSEA. This CDR3 reads CSVGETGGGEQYF. As DNA, the CDR3 is TGCAGCGTTGGGGAGACAGGGGGCGGCGAGCAGTACTTC.

The genes are TRBV7-8 and TRBJ2-7; 7 bases match TRBD1. The CDR3 runs to 14 residues. With 6 bases clipped from V and 0 bases from J, the junction kept 5 bases outside the gene matches. Germline V lookup: CDR1 SGHVS, CDR2 FQNEAQ. For the CDR3, the DNA is TGTGCCAGCAGGCGCCAGGGGGACTCCTACGAGCAGTACTTC. This codes for CASRRQGDSYEQYF.

This clone occurred once. The chain uses TRBV5-1 and TRBJ2-7; tentative D call: TRBD2 (6 bases). Trimming shortened V by 7 bases and J by 0 bases, and 17 bases separated the two germline ends. CDR1 SGHRS and CDR2 YFSETQ come from the germline V gene. The CDR3 extends over 15 amino acids. Here the CDR3 DNA reads TGCGCCAGCTCGCGAGGAGGGGCCAGCTCCTACGAGCAGTACTTC. Its translation: CASSRGGASSYEQYF.

The table lists this clone with a few counts. The V call is TRBV5-8, the J call TRBJ2-7; no firm D call. V lost 0 bases and J lost 1, with 8 bases in between. There are 14 residues in the CDR3. CDR1 is SGHTS and CDR2 is YDEGEE in the germline V gene. CDR3 nucleotides: TGTGCCAGCAGCTTGGCCTACAGTTCCTACGAGCAGTACTTC. Translated: CASSLAYSSYEQYF.

The chain couples TRBV19 to TRBJ2-2; the D is unclear. Germline CDR1 is LNHDA and CDR2 is SQIVND (reference sequence). CDR3 length: 13 amino acids. V gave up 5 bases and J gave up 4 bases, with 8 bases separating them. The CDR3 region is CASSFRATGELFF. CDR3 in DNA: TGTGCCAGTAGTTTTAGAGCCACCGGGGAGCTGTTTTTT.

The V gene is TRBV5-6, the J gene TRBJ2-7; 11 nucleotides line up with TRBD1. Per germline, CDR1 SGHDT and CDR2 YYEEEE. The CDR3 is made up of 15 amino acids. V lost 7 bases and J lost 3; bases outside the gene matches: 9. In nucleotides, the CDR3 is TGTGCCAGCGGCTGGGGGACAGGGGGTATCTACGAGCAGTACTTC. Protein sequence: CASGWGTGGIYEQYF.

This rearrangement joins TRBV12-3 or TRBV12-4 to TRBJ1-2, with D uncertain. The CDR3 is 11 residues long. The V and J ends lost 7 bases and 13 bases respectively, with 16 bases between them. The CDR3 here is CASTPVEVPTF. CDR3 nucleotides: TGTGCCAGCACGCCGGTCGAGGTTCCCACCTTC.